This TCR beta chain is from a study of cytomegalovirus exposure and HLA in healthy donors. At the level of the study: Clustering assigned about 76% of the approximately 430 genotyped donors to the Caucasian-associated ancestry cluster.

PCR was performed using 60 Vbeta and 13 Jbeta primers. TCRdb keeps only in-frame clones here, not all; method: immunoSEQ multiplex PCR. The table has 200,000 or so clones, over 75% seen once. Study outcomes and limitations: The authors later linked a missense DCLRE1C variant to TCR beta V- and J-gene trimming.

This clone was seen a few times. Its antigen remains unknown. CDR1 and CDR2 (germline): MNHNS, SASEGT. Trimming stripped 6 bases from V and 4 bases from J, with 9 bases between. The CDR3 has 12 amino acids. The sample consisted of PBMCs. The source is a girl aged 2 to 9 in good health and CMV-seronegative. The chain couples TRBV6-1 to TRBJ1-1; TRBD1 might be the D (5 bases). For the CDR3, the DNA is TGTGCCAGCAGCCTGACAGTCACTGAAGCTTTCTTT. This translates into CASSLTVTEAFF.